A selection of T cell receptor beta chains follows, all from one sample in a study of cytomegalovirus exposure and HLA in healthy donors. The protocol was immunoSEQ multiplex PCR, while the TCRdb copy is restricted to in-frame clones and leaves out a portion. The table lists some 130,000 clones, less than 85% of them singletons, with 1% in the top ten. Sample: PBMCs. All receptors come from a man aged 35 to 55 in good health and CMV-seronegative. Both conserved end residues are part of each CDR3. The order of the fields is clone size, V gene, J gene, D gene, CDR3 DNA, CDR3 protein. D genes are given only for firm matches. Only part of the rows carry a size: once, few, many, or a class if the clone is expanded.

clone_size: -; v_call: TRBV10-1; j_call: TRBJ2-3; d_call: -; cdr3_nt: TGCGCCAGCAGTGAGTCGGCAGGGGTTACAGATACGCAGTATTTT; cdr3_aa: CASSESAGVTDTQYF
clone_size: once; v_call: TRBV29-1; j_call: TRBJ1-2; d_call: TRBD1; cdr3_nt: TGCAGCGTCGGGACAGACTATGGCTACACCTTC; cdr3_aa: CSVGTDYGYTF
clone_size: -; v_call: TRBV6-5; j_call: TRBJ2-5; d_call: TRBD2; cdr3_nt: TGTGCCAGCAGTTACGGCGGGAGGAGCGAGGAGACCCAGTACTTC; cdr3_aa: CASSYGGRSEETQYF
clone_size: -; v_call: TRBV7-6; j_call: TRBJ2-2; d_call: TRBD2; cdr3_nt: TGTGCCAGCAGCTCTACAACCGGGACTAGGCCTACCGGGGAGCTGTTTTTT; cdr3_aa: CASSSTTGTRPTGELFF
clone_size: -; v_call: TRBV4-1; j_call: TRBJ2-5; d_call: -; cdr3_nt: TGCGCCAGCAGACTCACACAGTACCAAGAGACCCAGTACTTC; cdr3_aa: CASRLTQYQETQYF
clone_size: -; v_call: TRBV28; j_call: TRBJ2-5; d_call: -; cdr3_nt: TGTGCCAGCAGCCCGGCCAGGGCACTTCAAGAGACCCAGTACTTC; cdr3_aa: CASSPARALQETQYF
clone_size: -; v_call: TRBV6-6; j_call: TRBJ2-7; d_call: -; cdr3_nt: TGTGCCAGCAGTTACTCCGGCGCAGGGCCCTACGAGCAGTACTTC; cdr3_aa: CASSYSGAGPYEQYF
clone_size: -; v_call: TRBV19; j_call: TRBJ1-5; d_call: -; cdr3_nt: TGTGCCAGTACCCCACGGAGGGCGGATAGCAATCAGCCCCAGCATTTT; cdr3_aa: CASTPRRADSNQPQHF
clone_size: -; v_call: TRBV2; j_call: TRBJ2-1; d_call: TRBD2; cdr3_nt: TGTGCCAGCAGTGATGGCGGGAGGGCCACTGAGCAGTTCTTC; cdr3_aa: CASSDGGRATEQFF
clone_size: -; v_call: TRBV18; j_call: TRBJ1-3; d_call: TRBD1; cdr3_nt: TGTGCCAGCTCAACGACAGGGGCTGGAAACACCATATATTTT; cdr3_aa: CASSTTGAGNTIYF
clone_size: -; v_call: TRBV28; j_call: TRBJ2-5; d_call: TRBD1; cdr3_nt: TGTGCCAGCAGTTTAGGGACAGGGATGGGCCAAGAGACCCAGTACTTC; cdr3_aa: CASSLGTGMGQETQYF
clone_size: -; v_call: TRBV30; j_call: TRBJ2-1; d_call: -; cdr3_nt: TGTGCCTGGGCGGATAACAATGAGCAGTTCTTC; cdr3_aa: CAWADNNEQFF
clone_size: -; v_call: TRBV6-1; j_call: TRBJ1-2; d_call: -; cdr3_nt: TGTGCCAGCAGCGCCGGACCCCAGTCGGGAGGCTACACCTTC; cdr3_aa: CASSAGPQSGGYTF
clone_size: -; v_call: TRBV10-1; j_call: TRBJ2-5; d_call: -; cdr3_nt: TGCGCCAGCAGTGAGTCTTGGCCCGGGACACAAGAGACCCAGTACTTC; cdr3_aa: CASSESWPGTQETQYF
clone_size: -; v_call: TRBV11-2; j_call: TRBJ1-1; d_call: -; cdr3_nt: TGTGCCAGCATCCGTTCGGGGATGAACACTGAAGCTTTCTTT; cdr3_aa: CASIRSGMNTEAFF
clone_size: once; v_call: TRBV2; j_call: TRBJ2-1; d_call: TRBD1; cdr3_nt: TGTGCCAGCAGAGAGCCTGGGACAGGGGGAGGTTATGAGCAGTTCTTC; cdr3_aa: CASREPGTGGGYEQFF
clone_size: -; v_call: TRBV28; j_call: TRBJ2-4; d_call: TRBD2; cdr3_nt: TGTGCCAGTAACGGCGGGGGGCAGGACATTCAGTACTTC; cdr3_aa: CASNGGGQDIQYF
clone_size: -; v_call: TRBV2; j_call: TRBJ2-7; d_call: TRBD1; cdr3_nt: TGTGCCAGCAGCCTATCGACAGGGAACGAGCAGTACTTC; cdr3_aa: CASSLSTGNEQYF
clone_size: -; v_call: TRBV19; j_call: TRBJ1-1; d_call: TRBD1; cdr3_nt: TGTGCCAGTAGTATTGGGACAGGGCCGAACACTGAAGCTTTCTTT; cdr3_aa: CASSIGTGPNTEAFF
clone_size: -; v_call: TRBV25-1; j_call: TRBJ2-3; d_call: TRBD2; cdr3_nt: TGTGCCAGCAGCGATGCGGGGGAGATGGTGGATACGCAGTATTTT; cdr3_aa: CASSDAGEMVDTQYF
clone_size: -; v_call: TRBV2; j_call: TRBJ1-4; d_call: -; cdr3_nt: TGTGCCAGCAGTGAAATGCGAACTAATGAAAAACTGTTTTTT; cdr3_aa: CASSEMRTNEKLFF
clone_size: -; v_call: TRBV5-1; j_call: TRBJ1-5; d_call: -; cdr3_nt: TGCGCCAGCAGCCCGGACAGTGGGAATCAGCCCCAGCATTTT; cdr3_aa: CASSPDSGNQPQHF
clone_size: -; v_call: TRBV19; j_call: TRBJ2-1; d_call: -; cdr3_nt: TGTGCCAGTAGTATAAACGGGATGGGTAATGAGCAGTTCTTC; cdr3_aa: CASSINGMGNEQFF
clone_size: -; v_call: TRBV25-1; j_call: TRBJ2-1; d_call: -; cdr3_nt: TGTGCCAGCAGGGTTAGCTCCTACAATGAGCAGTTCTTC; cdr3_aa: CASRVSSYNEQFF
clone_size: -; v_call: TRBV2; j_call: TRBJ2-5; d_call: TRBD1; cdr3_nt: TGTGCCAGCGGGCAGGGGGTCCGAGAGACCCAGTACTTC; cdr3_aa: CASGQGVRETQYF
clone_size: -; v_call: TRBV6-1; j_call: TRBJ2-5; d_call: TRBD2; cdr3_nt: TGTGCCAGCAGTGCCCAGACTAGCGGGGTCCAAGAGACCCAGTACTTC; cdr3_aa: CASSAQTSGVQETQYF
clone_size: once; v_call: TRBV27; j_call: TRBJ2-7; d_call: -; cdr3_nt: TGTGCCAGCAGACTACACAGGTACTCCTACGAGCAGTACTTC; cdr3_aa: CASRLHRYSYEQYF
clone_size: -; v_call: TRBV27; j_call: TRBJ2-3; d_call: TRBD1; cdr3_nt: TGTGCCAGCAGTTTAAGGGGGCCCCGGACAGATACGCAGTATTTT; cdr3_aa: CASSLRGPRTDTQYF
clone_size: -; v_call: TRBV7-2; j_call: TRBJ2-5; d_call: -; cdr3_nt: TGTGCCAGCAGCTTACAGGCAGGTCGGGAGACCCAGTACTTC; cdr3_aa: CASSLQAGRETQYF
clone_size: few; v_call: TRBV28; j_call: TRBJ2-1; d_call: TRBD1; cdr3_nt: TGTGCCAGCCGCACACAGGGGCGCTCCTACAATGAGCAGTTCTTC; cdr3_aa: CASRTQGRSYNEQFF
clone_size: -; v_call: TRBV7-2; j_call: TRBJ2-2; d_call: TRBD2; cdr3_nt: TGTGCCAGCAGCTGGACTAGCGGCCAAAACACCGGGGAGCTGTTTTTT; cdr3_aa: CASSWTSGQNTGELFF
clone_size: -; v_call: TRBV28; j_call: TRBJ1-5; d_call: -; cdr3_nt: TGTGCCAGCAGTTCCCTCCTACAGACAGGCGCTCAGCCCCAGCATTTT; cdr3_aa: CASSSLLQTGAQPQHF
clone_size: -; v_call: TRBV28; j_call: TRBJ2-7; d_call: TRBD2; cdr3_nt: TGTGCCAGCAGTTTCCCCGGGAGGCGCCTCTCCTACGAGCAGTACTTC; cdr3_aa: CASSFPGRRLSYEQYF